The clone carrying this T cell receptor (beta chain) was found many times. No antigen is known for it. Researchers made TCR beta libraries by using iRepertoire HTBI primers and running Arm-PCR on CDR3 regions. TCRdb re-analysed the multiplex PCR reads in MiXCR, keeping a single row per CDR3 protein. The sample has 350,000 to 550,000 distinct CDR3 sequences, about 15% seen once. The data derive from a study of regulatory T cells in long-lasting Graves disease. As to time point: newly diagnosed GD, antithyroid drugs for less than 3 months. From RNA extracted from PBMCs, the TCR library was made. Overall study results and limits: Under persistent disease, TRBV28, TRBJ1-2 and TRBJ2-5 were used preferentially.

V lost 7 bases, J lost 2 bases, and 5 bases stayed unmatched. The CDR3 runs 14 residues. Germline CDR1 SNHLY, CDR2 FYNNEI. In addition, the sample was reused for a study of T cells in Graves' hyperthyroidism and ophthalmopathy. Per that study: Blood also contained most expanded thyroid clonotypes above 0.001.

This TCR came from a woman younger than 30 with Graves disease. This sequence joins TRBV2 and TRBJ2-7; 10 bases align to TRBD2. This specimen consisted of peripheral blood mononuclear cells (PBMCs), obtained at new diagnosis, from a patient treated with antithyroid drugs. CDR3 coding DNA: TGTGCCAGCATCTTAGCGGGAGGCGCCTACGAGCAGTACTTC. This gives the protein CASILAGGAYEQYF. The whole variable domain, remainder taken from reference TRBV2 and TRBJ2-7, is EPEVTQTPSHQVTQMGQEVILRCVPISNHLYFYWYRQILGQKVEFLVSFYNNEISEKSEIFDDQFSVERPDGSNFTLKIRSTKLEDSAMYFCASILAGGAYEQYFGPGTRLTVT.